This TCR beta chain was documented in a study of CD8+CD57+ T cells in acquired aplastic anemia. In the study overall: Mean yield of DNA from sorted CD4+ and CD8+ cells was about 3.2 ug. An average of roughly 10 million reads for CD4+ cells was obtained from healthy donors. Whole-study results and caveats: Simpson's diversity of CD8+ cells was not significantly different in patients compared with controls. Overlapping CD8+ CDR3 repertoires of patients and controls contained 25 to 35 shared sequences.

Germline V gene sequence: CDR1 LNHDA, CDR2 SQIVND (reference sequence). There are 13 residues in the CDR3. Trimming shortened V by 10 bases and J by 1 base, and 13 bases separated the two germline ends. Template material for TCR beta VDJ and CDR3 profiling consisted of genomic DNA. MiXCR, applied by TCRdb to the reads, yields one record per CDR3 protein. Here the sample spans about 110,000 distinct CDR3 sequences, around half being singletons. This clonotype was observed a few times. The antigen remains unidentified. V gene TRBV19 combines with J gene TRBJ1-1; weak D call: TRBD1 (5 bases). The sample was sorted CD4+, CD8+, or CD8+CD57+ T cells (not recorded which) from PBMCs. This TCR was recovered from a human donor in good health, serving as a control. The CDR3 spells CATSGHRNTEAFF. The CDR3 coding sequence is TGTGCCACCTCAGGACATCGGAACACTGAAGCTTTCTTT.